Listed below are T cell receptor beta chains from one sample, sequenced in a study of cytomegalovirus exposure and HLA in healthy donors. Profiled with immunoSEQ multiplex PCR; TCRdb holds only in-frame clones, not every one. The table lists about 150,000 clones, over 60% of them singletons. The sequenced sample consisted of PBMCs. These receptors all come from a female donor in good health and CMV-seropositive. Each CDR3 is given with its conserved first and last residue. D genes are given only for firm matches. Only part of the rows carry a size: once, few, many, or a class if the clone is expanded.

d_gene: -; v_gene: TRBV6-5; j_gene: TRBJ1-2; abundance: -; CDR3nt: TGTGCCAGCAGTTACGTGGGGGCGCTTGGCTACACCTTC; CDR3aa: CASSYVGALGYTF
d_gene: TRBD2; v_gene: TRBV16; j_gene: TRBJ2-7; abundance: -; CDR3nt: TGTGCCAGCAGCCCAAGGGGGACTAGCGGGGAGGACACCTACGAGCAGTACTTC; CDR3aa: CASSPRGTSGEDTYEQYF
d_gene: TRBD2; v_gene: TRBV2; j_gene: TRBJ2-3; abundance: -; CDR3nt: TGTGCCACCGCGGGACTAGCGGGGGTCACAGATACGCAGTATTTT; CDR3aa: CATAGLAGVTDTQYF
d_gene: TRBD2; v_gene: TRBV19; j_gene: TRBJ2-1; abundance: -; CDR3nt: TGTGCCAGTAGTGACAGGACTAGCGGGAAATCTTACAATGAGCAGTTCTTC; CDR3aa: CASSDRTSGKSYNEQFF
d_gene: TRBD1; v_gene: TRBV27; j_gene: TRBJ2-7; abundance: once; CDR3nt: TGTGCCAGCAGTTTAACCGGGACAGGGGACTACGAGCAGTACTTC; CDR3aa: CASSLTGTGDYEQYF
d_gene: TRBD1; v_gene: TRBV11-2; j_gene: TRBJ1-2; abundance: few; CDR3nt: TGTGCCAGCAGCCAGAGACAGGGTGTTGGCTACACCTTC; CDR3aa: CASSQRQGVGYTF
d_gene: TRBD2; v_gene: TRBV2; j_gene: TRBJ2-3; abundance: -; CDR3nt: TGTGCCAGCACCTTAGCGGGGAAGGCAGATACGCAGTATTTT; CDR3aa: CASTLAGKADTQYF
d_gene: -; v_gene: TRBV6-5; j_gene: TRBJ2-1; abundance: -; CDR3nt: TGTGCCAGCAGTTACGGGACGGGGGTCGAGCAGTTCTTC; CDR3aa: CASSYGTGVEQFF
d_gene: -; v_gene: TRBV2; j_gene: TRBJ2-1; abundance: -; CDR3nt: TGTGCCAGCAGTGGGGGGGGAGGGGGGGCCTACAATGAGCAGTTCTTC; CDR3aa: CASSGGGGGAYNEQFF
d_gene: TRBD2; v_gene: TRBV5-4; j_gene: TRBJ2-1; abundance: -; CDR3nt: TGTGCCAGCAGCTGGAGGACTAGCGCGAGACTCAATGAGCAGTTCTTC; CDR3aa: CASSWRTSARLNEQFF
d_gene: TRBD1; v_gene: TRBV6-6; j_gene: TRBJ1-1; abundance: -; CDR3nt: TGTGCCAGCAGTTACGCATTACCGACAGGGGCGGACGGCGCTTTCTTT; CDR3aa: CASSYALPTGADGAFF
d_gene: -; v_gene: TRBV7-2; j_gene: TRBJ2-7; abundance: once; CDR3nt: TGTGCCAGCAGCCCGAGAGCAGGAGAGCAGTACTTC; CDR3aa: CASSPRAGEQYF
d_gene: -; v_gene: TRBV4-1; j_gene: TRBJ2-7; abundance: once; CDR3nt: TGCGCCAGCAGCCAAGAAGCTCTCCCCGGGACCTACGAGCAGTACTTC; CDR3aa: CASSQEALPGTYEQYF
d_gene: TRBD1; v_gene: TRBV19; j_gene: TRBJ1-6; abundance: -; CDR3nt: TGTGCCAGTAGTGCCGGGACAGGGGGTAGATATTCACCCCTCCACTTT; CDR3aa: CASSAGTGGRYSPLHF
d_gene: -; v_gene: TRBV4-1; j_gene: TRBJ1-1; abundance: -; CDR3nt: TGCGCCAGCAGCCAAAGAGACAGGATTGATACTGAAGCTTTCTTT; CDR3aa: CASSQRDRIDTEAFF
d_gene: TRBD2; v_gene: TRBV9; j_gene: TRBJ2-5; abundance: -; CDR3nt: TGTGCCAGCAGCGTAGGACTAGCGGGCCCGGGGAGAGGAGAGACCCAGTACTTC; CDR3aa: CASSVGLAGPGRGETQYF
d_gene: -; v_gene: TRBV6-5; j_gene: TRBJ2-1; abundance: -; CDR3nt: TGTGCCAGCAGTCTCCGTGGCCCAGTCGGCGGTGAGCAGTTCTTC; CDR3aa: CASSLRGPVGGEQFF
d_gene: TRBD1; v_gene: TRBV6-6; j_gene: TRBJ1-6; abundance: -; CDR3nt: TGTGGAACGGGTTCGACAGGGCTTTCACCCCTCCACTTT; CDR3aa: CGTGSTGLSPLHF
d_gene: -; v_gene: TRBV2; j_gene: TRBJ1-1; abundance: -; CDR3nt: TGTGCCAGCAGTGCTCGGGGGAACACTGAAGCTTTCTTT; CDR3aa: CASSARGNTEAFF
d_gene: -; v_gene: TRBV4-1; j_gene: TRBJ1-1; abundance: -; CDR3nt: TGCGCCAGTAGGGACAACCTGAACACTGAAGCTTTCTTT; CDR3aa: CASRDNLNTEAFF
d_gene: -; v_gene: TRBV6-5; j_gene: TRBJ1-5; abundance: few; CDR3nt: TGTGCCAGCAGTTACGGGAGGGGGGGTCAGCCCCAGCATTTT; CDR3aa: CASSYGRGGQPQHF
d_gene: TRBD1; v_gene: TRBV6-1; j_gene: TRBJ2-7; abundance: -; CDR3nt: TGTGCCAGCAGCTACGGACAGGGAAGCTCCTACGAGCAGTACTTC; CDR3aa: CASSYGQGSSYEQYF
d_gene: TRBD1; v_gene: TRBV4-1; j_gene: TRBJ1-1; abundance: few; CDR3nt: TGCGCCAGCAGCCAACCCGGGACAGGGACCCTCACTGAAGCTTTCTTT; CDR3aa: CASSQPGTGTLTEAFF
d_gene: TRBD2; v_gene: TRBV5-8; j_gene: TRBJ2-5; abundance: once; CDR3nt: TGTGCCAGCAGCCTCTCCCCGGCGGGGGGACCTACTGGGCAGTACTTC; CDR3aa: CASSLSPAGGPTGQYF
d_gene: -; v_gene: TRBV7-9; j_gene: TRBJ1-5; abundance: -; CDR3nt: TGTGCCAGCAGCTTAGGAGGGAGTCAGCCCCAGCATTTT; CDR3aa: CASSLGGSQPQHF
d_gene: -; v_gene: TRBV10-3; j_gene: TRBJ1-1; abundance: -; CDR3nt: TGTGCCATCACTATGACAACGAACACTGAAGCTTTCTTT; CDR3aa: CAITMTTNTEAFF
d_gene: -; v_gene: TRBV19; j_gene: TRBJ2-1; abundance: -; CDR3nt: TGTGCCAGTAGTGTCGGAGACTACAATGAGCAGTTCTTC; CDR3aa: CASSVGDYNEQFF
d_gene: -; v_gene: TRBV6-6; j_gene: TRBJ1-2; abundance: -; CDR3nt: TGTGCCAGCAGTACATGGCCAGTTATTAACTATGGCTACACCTTC; CDR3aa: CASSTWPVINYGYTF
d_gene: TRBD1; v_gene: TRBV19; j_gene: TRBJ1-4; abundance: -; CDR3nt: TGTGCCAGCAGGACAGGAACTTATGAAAAACTGTTTTTT; CDR3aa: CASRTGTYEKLFF
d_gene: TRBD2; v_gene: TRBV9; j_gene: TRBJ2-5; abundance: -; CDR3nt: TGTGCCAGCAGCCCTGGACTAGCGGGATTCCAAGAGACCCAGTACTTC; CDR3aa: CASSPGLAGFQETQYF
d_gene: TRBD1; v_gene: TRBV9; j_gene: TRBJ2-2; abundance: -; CDR3nt: TGTGCCAGCAGCGTAGAGGGACAGGGGTACACCGGGGAGCTGTTTTTT; CDR3aa: CASSVEGQGYTGELFF